This T cell receptor beta chain stems from a study of immune evolution from preneoplasia to lung adenocarcinoma. Profiled with immunoSEQ multiplex PCR; TCRdb holds only in-frame clones, not every one. In the table there are some 8,200 clones, 79% of which are singletons. The germline CDR1 and CDR2 sequences are MNHEY and SVGAGI. Trimming took 6 bases from V and 4 from J, leaving 10 bases between them. CDR3 length: 13 residues. Study-level findings and limits: Later-stage lesions appeared to have more T cells, more diversity, less clonality. Top clone frequencies peaked in normal lung, apparently declining through invasive adenocarcinoma.

This clone was found a few times. What it binds is unknown. The sequence was obtained from a person aged 55-80 years with lung adenocarcinoma. The chain carries TRBV6-5 and TRBJ1-3, with a tentative D call TRBD1 (5 bases). What was sequenced was FFPE adjacent normal lung tissue. This CDR3 is CASRTVLGNTIYF. CDR3 coding DNA: TGTGCCAGCAGGACAGTATTAGGAAACACCATATATTTT.